Listed below are T cell receptor beta chains from one sample, sequenced in a study of shared clonotypes between healthy human individuals. The method was immunoSEQ multiplex PCR; TCRdb's version includes in-frame clones alone and lacks a portion of them. The table lists about 1.1 million clones, 70% to 80% of them singletons. Sequenced input: memory CD4+ T cells from PBMCs. The receptors shown here come from a man younger than 30 in good health. Some clones in this sample may be carry-over from other donors' samples. Each CDR3 is given with its conserved first and last residue. Each record gives: D gene, V gene, clone size, J gene, CDR3 DNA, CDR3 protein. The D gene is left open where the match is weak. Clone size is shown for a subset of rows, as once, few, many or a class of expanded clone.

d_gene: TRBD2
v_gene: TRBV27
abundance: -
j_gene: TRBJ2-7
CDR3nt: TGTGCCAGCAGACCACTAGCGGGAGGGCCCTACGAGCAGTACTTC
CDR3aa: CASRPLAGGPYEQYF

d_gene: -
v_gene: TRBV7-9
abundance: -
j_gene: TRBJ2-5
CDR3nt: TGTGCCAGCAGCCAAGAGGCCCTAGGGAGATCAGAGACCCAGTACTTC
CDR3aa: CASSQEALGRSETQYF

d_gene: TRBD2
v_gene: TRBV11-2
abundance: -
j_gene: TRBJ2-7
CDR3nt: TGTGCCAGCAGCTCTTATAGCGGGAGCTACGAGCAGTACTTC
CDR3aa: CASSSYSGSYEQYF

d_gene: -
v_gene: TRBV4-1
abundance: few
j_gene: TRBJ1-5
CDR3nt: TGCGCCAGCAGCCAAGTTAATCTTACAGGGATCTTTAGCAATCAGCCCCAGCATTTT
CDR3aa: CASSQVNLTGIFSNQPQHF

d_gene: -
v_gene: TRBV19
abundance: -
j_gene: TRBJ2-2
CDR3nt: TGTGCCAGTAGTACCCTTTTGGGGTGGAACACCGGGGAGCTGTTTTTT
CDR3aa: CASSTLLGWNTGELFF

d_gene: -
v_gene: TRBV27
abundance: once
j_gene: TRBJ2-6
CDR3nt: TGTGCCAGCAGTCGATCTGGGGCCAACGTCCTGACTTTC
CDR3aa: CASSRSGANVLTF

d_gene: -
v_gene: TRBV7-2
abundance: -
j_gene: TRBJ2-4
CDR3nt: TGTGCCAGCAGTATAAGTAACAAAAACATTCAGTACTTC
CDR3aa: CASSISNKNIQYF

d_gene: TRBD1
v_gene: TRBV4-2
abundance: once
j_gene: TRBJ1-2
CDR3nt: TGTGCCAGCAGCCCACCGGGACAGAAACATGGCTACACCTTC
CDR3aa: CASSPPGQKHGYTF

d_gene: -
v_gene: TRBV5-5
abundance: -
j_gene: TRBJ2-3
CDR3nt: TGTGCCAGCAGCTGGGGACACTCCCGCACAGATACGCAGTATTTT
CDR3aa: CASSWGHSRTDTQYF

d_gene: TRBD2
v_gene: TRBV5-1
abundance: few
j_gene: TRBJ2-1
CDR3nt: TGCGCCAGCAGCTTGGTTCCTAGCGGCTCCTACAATGAGCAGTTCTTC
CDR3aa: CASSLVPSGSYNEQFF

d_gene: -
v_gene: TRBV6-5
abundance: many
j_gene: TRBJ2-7
CDR3nt: TGTGCCAGCAGTTACTCGATTGGGGACTCCTACGAGCAGTACTTC
CDR3aa: CASSYSIGDSYEQYF

d_gene: TRBD1
v_gene: TRBV2
abundance: -
j_gene: TRBJ2-7
CDR3nt: TGTGCCAGCAAGGGACAGGGCTTCCACGAGCAGTACTTC
CDR3aa: CASKGQGFHEQYF

d_gene: -
v_gene: TRBV27
abundance: many
j_gene: TRBJ1-5
CDR3nt: TGTGCCAGCAGTAACCAGGGTCTTAATCAGCCCCAGCATTTT
CDR3aa: CASSNQGLNQPQHF

d_gene: -
v_gene: TRBV27
abundance: few
j_gene: TRBJ1-1
CDR3nt: TGTGCCAGCAGATCCCCTCGACAGCTCCTGAACACTGAAGCTTTCTTT
CDR3aa: CASRSPRQLLNTEAFF

d_gene: TRBD2
v_gene: TRBV7-3
abundance: once
j_gene: TRBJ2-7
CDR3nt: TGTGCCAGCAGCTTGCGACTAGCAGGTAAACACGAGCAGTACTTC
CDR3aa: CASSLRLAGKHEQYF

d_gene: -
v_gene: TRBV5-4
abundance: -
j_gene: TRBJ2-2
CDR3nt: TGTGCCAGCAGCTTGGACATAACATCGGCCGGGGAGCTGTTTTTT
CDR3aa: CASSLDITSAGELFF

d_gene: -
v_gene: TRBV29-1
abundance: -
j_gene: TRBJ2-2
CDR3nt: TGCAGCGTTGGCCCAGGAAGGGTGGGGACCGGGGAGCTGTTTTTT
CDR3aa: CSVGPGRVGTGELFF

d_gene: -
v_gene: TRBV7-2
abundance: once
j_gene: TRBJ2-4
CDR3nt: TGTGCCAGCAGCTTTTTCCTCGCACAGGACAAAAACATTCAGTACTTC
CDR3aa: CASSFFLAQDKNIQYF

d_gene: -
v_gene: TRBV2
abundance: -
j_gene: TRBJ2-5
CDR3nt: TGTGCCAGCATGCAGGACCAAGAGACCCAGTACTTC
CDR3aa: CASMQDQETQYF

d_gene: -
v_gene: TRBV6-5
abundance: -
j_gene: TRBJ2-1
CDR3nt: TGTGCCAGCAGAATAGGGGACGGATCCTACAATGAGCAGTTCTTC
CDR3aa: CASRIGDGSYNEQFF

d_gene: -
v_gene: TRBV7-2
abundance: few
j_gene: TRBJ1-1
CDR3nt: TGTGCCAGCAGCTTCGAGCGGACCACTGAAGCTTTCTTT
CDR3aa: CASSFERTTEAFF

d_gene: -
v_gene: TRBV5-1
abundance: -
j_gene: TRBJ2-5
CDR3nt: TGCGCCAGCAGTAGGCAGGAAGAGACCCAGTACTTC
CDR3aa: CASSRQEETQYF

d_gene: -
v_gene: TRBV4-1
abundance: few
j_gene: TRBJ1-5
CDR3nt: TGCGCCAGCAGCCAAGCCGGACATATTATCAATCAGCCCCAGCATTTT
CDR3aa: CASSQAGHIINQPQHF

d_gene: -
v_gene: TRBV5-6
abundance: -
j_gene: TRBJ1-3
CDR3nt: TGTGCCAGCAGCTTGGAAAGGGAGTCCACCATATATTTT
CDR3aa: CASSLERESTIYF

d_gene: -
v_gene: TRBV10-1
abundance: -
j_gene: TRBJ1-1
CDR3nt: TGCGCCAGCAGTGAGGCGACTGACTGGAACACTGAAGCTTTCTTT
CDR3aa: CASSEATDWNTEAFF

d_gene: -
v_gene: TRBV4-2
abundance: -
j_gene: TRBJ1-5
CDR3nt: TGTGCCAGCAGCCCGATGGGTGCGACTCAGCCCCAGCATTTT
CDR3aa: CASSPMGATQPQHF

d_gene: TRBD1
v_gene: TRBV28
abundance: -
j_gene: TRBJ2-3
CDR3nt: TGTGCCAGCAGTCATGGGACAGGCGCGCGAGATACGCAGTATTTT
CDR3aa: CASSHGTGARDTQYF

d_gene: -
v_gene: TRBV15
abundance: -
j_gene: TRBJ2-7
CDR3nt: TGTGTCACCAGCAGAGACAGGAATTGGGGAGCGGGACCACATCGGTGCGAGCAGTACTTC
CDR3aa: CVTSRDRNWGAGPHRCEQYF

d_gene: -
v_gene: TRBV30
abundance: -
j_gene: TRBJ1-3
CDR3nt: TGTGCCTGGACCCCCCGGGATGGAACTGGAAACACCATATATTTT
CDR3aa: CAWTPRDGTGNTIYF

d_gene: TRBD2
v_gene: TRBV7-3
abundance: -
j_gene: TRBJ2-3
CDR3nt: TGTGCCAGCAGCTTAGGTGTTGGGGAGTGGGGGACTAGCCCAGATACGCAGTATTTT
CDR3aa: CASSLGVGEWGTSPDTQYF

d_gene: -
v_gene: TRBV6-1
abundance: -
j_gene: TRBJ2-6
CDR3nt: TGTGCCAGCAGTGAAGAGTCCCCTGGGGCCAACGTCCTGACTTTC
CDR3aa: CASSEESPGANVLTF

d_gene: -
v_gene: TRBV6-5
abundance: -
j_gene: TRBJ2-2
CDR3nt: TGTGCCAGCAGTTACCAGGGGCAAGTGGCCGGGGAGCTGTTTTTT
CDR3aa: CASSYQGQVAGELFF

d_gene: TRBD2
v_gene: TRBV30
abundance: -
j_gene: TRBJ2-7
CDR3nt: TGTGCCTGGAGCGGTAGCGGGAGATCGGGCGAGCAGTACTTC
CDR3aa: CAWSGSGRSGEQYF

d_gene: -
v_gene: TRBV5-4
abundance: -
j_gene: TRBJ1-1
CDR3nt: TGTGCCAGCAGCTTGGGGGGGCCTATGAACGCTGAAGCTTTCTTT
CDR3aa: CASSLGGPMNAEAFF

d_gene: TRBD2
v_gene: TRBV5-4
abundance: -
j_gene: TRBJ2-7
CDR3nt: TGTGCCAGCAGCCTGCCGGGACTAGCGGGAGGCATCTCCTACGAGCAGTACTTC
CDR3aa: CASSLPGLAGGISYEQYF

d_gene: -
v_gene: TRBV7-9
abundance: -
j_gene: TRBJ2-1
CDR3nt: TGTGCCAGCAGCTTATGGGAGTACAATGAGCAGTTCTTC
CDR3aa: CASSLWEYNEQFF

d_gene: -
v_gene: TRBV28
abundance: -
j_gene: TRBJ2-2
CDR3nt: TGTGCCAGCAGTTCCCCAGGGGCGAACACCGGGGAGCTGTTTTTT
CDR3aa: CASSSPGANTGELFF

d_gene: -
v_gene: TRBV6-5
abundance: few
j_gene: TRBJ1-1
CDR3nt: TGTGCCGTGGGAGGGAGGACTGAAGCTTTCTTT
CDR3aa: CAVGGRTEAFF

d_gene: -
v_gene: TRBV4-2
abundance: -
j_gene: TRBJ2-7
CDR3nt: TGTGCCAGCAGCCAAGAATGGTTAAGGGGCCGAGGGGCGTCCTACGAGCAGTACTTC
CDR3aa: CASSQEWLRGRGASYEQYF

d_gene: -
v_gene: TRBV5-1
abundance: -
j_gene: TRBJ2-1
CDR3nt: TGCGCCAGCAAAGGGCAAGAGGGGCAGCCTTACAATGAGCAGTTCTTC
CDR3aa: CASKGQEGQPYNEQFF

d_gene: TRBD1
v_gene: TRBV28
abundance: -
j_gene: TRBJ2-2
CDR3nt: TGTGCCAGCGATACAGGGGTGAACACCGGGGAGCTGTTTTTT
CDR3aa: CASDTGVNTGELFF

d_gene: -
v_gene: TRBV27
abundance: many
j_gene: TRBJ2-5
CDR3nt: TGTGCCAGCAGTTTCACCGGGGCAGGTCACAGGACCCAGTACTTC
CDR3aa: CASSFTGAGHRTQYF

d_gene: -
v_gene: TRBV19
abundance: -
j_gene: TRBJ1-2
CDR3nt: TGTGCCAGTAGTAGGGACCCGGGCGGCTACACCTTC
CDR3aa: CASSRDPGGYTF

d_gene: -
v_gene: TRBV27
abundance: few
j_gene: TRBJ1-6
CDR3nt: TGTGCCAGCAGTACACAGGGTAATTCACCCCTCCACTTT
CDR3aa: CASSTQGNSPLHF

d_gene: -
v_gene: TRBV29-1
abundance: -
j_gene: TRBJ2-5
CDR3nt: TGCAGCGCCCTACCTACAGGGAGGCAAGAGACCCAGTACTTC
CDR3aa: CSALPTGRQETQYF

d_gene: TRBD1
v_gene: TRBV18
abundance: -
j_gene: TRBJ2-5
CDR3nt: TGTGCCAGCTCACCCGACAGGGGCGAGATAGAGACCCAGTACTTC
CDR3aa: CASSPDRGEIETQYF

d_gene: -
v_gene: TRBV2
abundance: -
j_gene: TRBJ1-1
CDR3nt: TGTGCCAGCAGTCAGCTCGGGGGGCGAACTGAAGCTTTCTTT
CDR3aa: CASSQLGGRTEAFF

d_gene: -
v_gene: TRBV6-5
abundance: -
j_gene: TRBJ2-7
CDR3nt: TGTGCCAGCAGTTACTCGACTGCACGCTCCTACGAGCAGTACTTC
CDR3aa: CASSYSTARSYEQYF

d_gene: -
v_gene: TRBV11-3
abundance: once
j_gene: TRBJ2-7
CDR3nt: TGTGCCAGCAGCTTATGGAAAAAGGTAATCTACGAGCAGTACTTC
CDR3aa: CASSLWKKVIYEQYF

d_gene: -
v_gene: TRBV7-2
abundance: -
j_gene: TRBJ1-5
CDR3nt: TGTGCCAGCAGCTCCCCATGGGGTCAGCCCCAGCATTTT
CDR3aa: CASSSPWGQPQHF

d_gene: TRBD1
v_gene: TRBV6-4
abundance: -
j_gene: TRBJ2-3
CDR3nt: TGTGCCAGCAGTGACTCGCAAGACAGGGGTGATACGCAGTATTTT
CDR3aa: CASSDSQDRGDTQYF

d_gene: TRBD1
v_gene: TRBV19
abundance: few
j_gene: TRBJ1-2
CDR3nt: TGTGCCAGTAGTATCCAACAGGGGAGCTATGGCTACACCTTC
CDR3aa: CASSIQQGSYGYTF

d_gene: -
v_gene: TRBV28
abundance: -
j_gene: TRBJ2-7
CDR3nt: TGTGCCAGCACCTTAGGGGGGGCCAGCTCCTACGAGCAGTACTTC
CDR3aa: CASTLGGASSYEQYF

d_gene: -
v_gene: TRBV29-1
abundance: -
j_gene: TRBJ2-3
CDR3nt: -
CDR3aa: CSVEVGQGTSF

d_gene: -
v_gene: TRBV2
abundance: many
j_gene: TRBJ1-1
CDR3nt: TGTGCCAGCAGACCCCCCACGAGGCAAAGGAACACTGAAGCTTTCTTT
CDR3aa: CASRPPTRQRNTEAFF

d_gene: -
v_gene: TRBV6-6
abundance: -
j_gene: TRBJ2-2
CDR3nt: TGTGCCAGCAGGGGCAGTCCCACCGGGGAGCTGTTTTTT
CDR3aa: CASRGSPTGELFF

d_gene: -
v_gene: TRBV5-8
abundance: -
j_gene: TRBJ1-2
CDR3nt: TGTGCCAGCAACCCACGGGGAGGGCAAGGATATGGCTACACCTTC
CDR3aa: CASNPRGGQGYGYTF